These 21 T cell receptor beta chains were sequenced from one sample in a study of blood T cells in healthy people across ages. Together with a sample-barcoded 5' primer, a J-beta primer mix was included in a second PCR lasting about 6 to 12 cycles. Via MiXCR, TCRdb re-called the 5' RACE reads, giving one row per CDR3 protein. Found here are fewer than 900,000 distinct CDR3 sequences, about half of them singletons; the top ten hold roughly 31%. The sequenced material came from blood. The receptor source for this set is a woman aged 55-75 years in good health.

This clonotype was observed a few times. The chain carries TRBV10-3 and TRBJ1-2, with D unclear. Trimming cost V 2 bases and J 0 bases, with 7 bases left between them. CDR1 and CDR2 (germline): ENHRY, SYGVKD. CDR3 length: 14 amino acids. CDR3 in amino acids: CAISEPTPNYGYTF. The CDR3 DNA reads TGTGCCATCAGTGAGCCCACCCCTAACTATGGCTACACCTTC.

J is TRBJ1-4 and V is TRBV21-1; TRBD1 is the table's D call, not checked against the DNA. TRBV21-1 is a pseudogene segment. The CDR3 is 17 residues long. In nucleotides, the CDR3 is TGTGCCAGCAGGGACAGGGCCCCGCACCTTAAGGAGGAAAAACTGTTTTTT. It specifies CASRDRAPHLKEEKLFF.

In DNA, the CDR3 is TGCAGTGCCAAACCAACTAGCGGAACTCCCTACGAGCAGTACTTC. This gives the protein CSAKPTSGTPYEQYF. The V gene is TRBV20-1, the J gene TRBJ2-7; 8 bases are shared with TRBD2. J was trimmed by 2 bases and V by 6 bases; bases with no gene match: 12. The CDR3 is 15 residues long. Germline-derived CDR1 and CDR2 are DFQATT and SNEGSKA (reference sequence).

The chain uses TRBV6-2 or TRBV6-3 and TRBJ2-1, with TRBD2 matching 7 bases. Trimming at V came to 7 bases and at J to 4 bases, leaving 13 bases not matched to a gene. This CDR3 has 16 residues. Looked up from germline, CDR1 is MNHEY and CDR2 is SVGEGT. Here the CDR3 DNA reads TGTGCCAGCACTCCTGGAGCGGGACGGGGATACAATGAGCAGTTCTTC. Encoded protein: CASTPGAGRGYNEQFF.

Here the CDR3 reads CASSSWVRRNNEQFF. CDR3 nucleotides: TGTGCCAGCAGTTCCTGGGTCAGGCGTAACAATGAGCAGTTCTTC. This chain joins TRBV6-5 and TRBJ2-1; D is unclear. The CDR3 consists of 15 residues. V was trimmed by 4 bases and J by 5 bases, leaving 15 bases between them. Germline V lookup: CDR1 MNHEY, CDR2 SVGAGI.

Turning to this clonotype: One base away lies a much larger clone, so this may be a sequencing read error. The chain joins TRBV4-2 to TRBJ2-7; TRBD1 is a possible D gene (6 bases). The CDR3 has 15 residues. Germline CDR1 LGHNA, CDR2 YNFKEQ. For the CDR3, the DNA is TGTGCCAGCAGCCTGCGACAGGAGAGCTCCTACAAGCAGTACTTC. It yields the protein CASSLRQESSYKQYF.

As for this clonotype: At one of its ends the junction is not consistent with the germline gene, which may arise from a read error. This rearrangement joins TRBV2 to TRBJ1-6; TRBD1 might be the D (5 bases). Germline loops: CDR1 SNHLY, CDR2 FYNNEI. This CDR3 comprises 14 residues. CDR3 sequence reads: CAGSEVGDNSPPHF. The CDR3 region has the DNA TGTGCCGGCAGTGAAGTAGGGGATAATTCACCCCCCCACTTT. Full variable domain (remainder filled in from reference TRBV2 and TRBJ1-6): EPEVTQTPSHQVTQMGQEVILRCVPISNHLYFYWYRQILGQKVEFLVSFYNNEISEKSEIFDDQFSVERPDGSNFTLKIRSTKLEDSAMYFCAGSEVGDNSPPHFGNGTRLTVT.

This clonotype has just one count. The chain uses TRBV2 and TRBJ1-1; no reliable D call. Germline loops: CDR1 SNHLY, CDR2 FYNNEI. V lost 3 bases and J lost 8, with 13 bases in between. The CDR3 has 13 residues. The CDR3 is CASSDDAWREAFF. The CDR3 coding sequence is TGTGCCAGCAGTGACGACGCGTGGCGGGAAGCTTTCTTT.

This clonotype was found once. This rearrangement joins TRBV11-1 to TRBJ2-3, with D perhaps assigned TRBD1 or TRBD2 (5 bases each). The CDR3 totals 12 residues. Between the trimmed V and J ends, which lost 5 bases and 6 bases, there was a span of 9 bases. The germline gives CDR1 SGHAT, CDR2 FQDESV (reference sequence). The CDR3 region is CASSEWGDTQYF. CDR3 in DNA: TGTGCCAGCAGCGAATGGGGGGATACGCAGTATTTT.

The rearrangement uses TRBV6-2 or TRBV6-3 and TRBJ2-7, with TRBD1 matching over 7 bases. V shed 6 bases, J shed 7 bases, and the junction held 9 bases outside the gene matches. The CDR3 sequence is 13 residues long. Per the germline V gene, CDR1 is MNHEY and CDR2 is SVGEGT. This CDR3 is CASSLRQGEEQYF. CDR3 DNA: TGTGCCAGCAGCCTTCGACAGGGTGAAGAGCAGTACTTC.

The J gene is TRBJ2-7, the V gene TRBV20-1, with D perhaps matching TRBD2 (5 bases). There are 15 residues in the CDR3. The ends were cut back, 6 bases at V and 2 bases at J, with 20 bases in the middle. Germline V gene data show CDR1 as DFQATT and CDR2 as SNEGSKA (reference sequence). CDR3 coding DNA: TGCAGTGCGGTGAATAGCGCCAGGAGAGCCTACGAGCAGTACTTC. It translates to CSAVNSARRAYEQYF.

This clonotype was found a few times. The DNA for the CDR3 is TGTGCCAGCATGTTCGGGACAGGGCTCTCCACTGAAGCTTTCTTT. It specifies CASMFGTGLSTEAFF. This chain connects TRBV27 to TRBJ1-1; 9 nucleotides agree with TRBD1. Germline V lookup: CDR1 MNHEY, CDR2 SMNVEV (reference sequence). V shed 7 bases, J shed 4 bases, and the junction held 10 bases outside the gene matches. The CDR3 totals 15 residues.

This clonotype was recorded at least ten times. The chain uses TRBV7-9 and TRBJ2-3, with 7 bases that match TRBD2. The germline V gene encodes CDR1 SEHNR and CDR2 FQNEAQ (reference sequence). This CDR3 is 15 amino acids long. V shed 2 bases, J shed 5 bases, and the junction held 7 bases outside the gene matches. This CDR3 reads CASSLLGGSRDTQYF. CDR3 DNA: TGTGCCAGCAGCTTATTGGGCGGGAGTCGAGATACGCAGTATTTT.

The chain links TRBV4-3 to TRBJ1-5; TRBD1 might be the D (6 bases). CDR1 is LGHNA, CDR2 YSLEER, per germline. V lost 1 base and J 1 base, leaving 8 bases between the germline ends. The length of the CDR3 is 15 residues. The CDR3 DNA reads TGCGCCAGCAGCCAAGGGCAGGGGAGCAATCAGCCCCAGCATTTT. Translated: CASSQGQGSNQPQHF.

The chain recombines TRBV3-1 with TRBJ2-4, with D perhaps matching TRBD1 (5 bases). Trimming left V 0 bases short and J 0 bases short, with 18 bases between. Looked up from germline, CDR1 is LGHDT and CDR2 is YNNKEL (reference sequence). This CDR3 contains 19 residues. CDR3 nucleotides: TGTGCCAGCAGCCAAGAGTCGCAGGGATCACGGGCAGCCAAAAACATTCAGTACTTC. Translating gives CASSQESQGSRAAKNIQYF.

This clonotype showed up just a few times. This chain joins TRBV20-1 and TRBJ1-5; D not resolved. Trimming left V 0 bases short and J 2 bases short, with 8 bases between. The germline gives CDR1 DFQATT, CDR2 SNEGSKA (reference sequence). This CDR3 spans 14 amino acids. The CDR3 DNA is TGCAGTGCTAGAGATCCGGGCGGCAATCAGCCCCAGCATTTT. Translating gives CSARDPGGNQPQHF.

The gene calls are TRBV6-5 and TRBJ2-1, with 7 nucleotides matching TRBD1. CDR1 is MNHEY and CDR2 is SVGAGI in the germline V gene. The V and J ends lost 10 bases and 6 bases, in that order; junction bases with no gene match: 6. The CDR3 runs 12 residues. The CDR3 nucleotides are TGTGCCACGACAGGGACAGTCAATGAGCAGTTCTTC. Residues: CATTGTVNEQFF.

This clonotype occurred a few times. The genes are TRBV5-5 and TRBJ2-7; D unclear. The CDR3 length is 16 residues. CDR1 is SGHKS, CDR2 YYEKEE, per germline (reference sequence). V was pared by 0 bases and J by 0 bases, with 13 bases between. The chain's CDR3 is CASSLGAVFSSYEQYF. The CDR3 region has the DNA TGTGCCAGCAGCTTGGGTGCGGTGTTTAGCTCCTACGAGCAGTACTTC.

The V and J genes are TRBV2 and TRBJ2-1; 12 bases map to TRBD2. Germline CDR1 is SNHLY and CDR2 is FYNNEI. Trimming took 0 bases from V and 8 from J; bases not matched to a gene: 5. There are 16 residues in the CDR3. CDR3 coding DNA: TGTGCCAGCAGTGAAGCCAGGACTAGCGGGACCGATGAGCAGTTCTTC. Translated: CASSEARTSGTDEQFF.

The chain combines TRBV2 with TRBJ2-5, with D unresolved. The CDR3 is made up of 13 amino acids. Germline CDR1 SNHLY, CDR2 FYNNEI. V lost 4 bases and J lost 0, with 6 bases in between. The CDR3 loop reads CASSATDQETQYF. The CDR3 DNA sequence: TGTGCCAGCAGTGCAACAGACCAAGAGACCCAGTACTTC.

The chain employs TRBV30 and TRBJ2-2; perhaps D is TRBD1 or TRBD2 (7 bases each). Germline V CDR1 and CDR2: GTSNPN, SVGIG (reference sequence). The V gene lost 1 base and the J gene lost 4 bases, with 13 bases spanning the gap. This CDR3 region has 15 residues. The CDR3 sequence is CAWSAGGAITGELFF. The DNA of the CDR3 is TGTGCCTGGAGTGCAGGGGGGGCGATCACCGGGGAGCTGTTTTTT.